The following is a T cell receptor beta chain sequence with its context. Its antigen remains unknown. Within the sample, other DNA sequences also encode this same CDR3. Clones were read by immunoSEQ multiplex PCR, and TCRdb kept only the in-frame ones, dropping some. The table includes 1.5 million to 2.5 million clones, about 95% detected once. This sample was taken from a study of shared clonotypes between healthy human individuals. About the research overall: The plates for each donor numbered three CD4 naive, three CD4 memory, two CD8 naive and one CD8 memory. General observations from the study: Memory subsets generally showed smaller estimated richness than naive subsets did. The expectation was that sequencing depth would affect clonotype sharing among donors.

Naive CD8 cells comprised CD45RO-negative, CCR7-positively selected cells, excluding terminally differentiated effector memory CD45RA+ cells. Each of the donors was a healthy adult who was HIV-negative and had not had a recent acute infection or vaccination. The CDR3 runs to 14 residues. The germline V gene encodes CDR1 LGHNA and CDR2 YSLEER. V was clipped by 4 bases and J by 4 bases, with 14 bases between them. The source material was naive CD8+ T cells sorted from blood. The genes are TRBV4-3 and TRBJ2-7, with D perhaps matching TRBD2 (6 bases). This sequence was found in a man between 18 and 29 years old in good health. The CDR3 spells CASSPGLAGYEQYF. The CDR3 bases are TGCGCCAGCAGCCCGGGACTCGCCGGGTACGAGCAGTACTTC.